This T cell receptor beta chain was identified during a study of blood T cell repertoires in COVID-19. Background on the study: Sample material is recorded as cDNA or gDNA derived from T cells, B-cell-depleted T cells, or PBMCs.

Original data processing: Reference gene primer amplification gave estimated nucleated cell counts. Sequenced by immunoSEQ multiplex PCR; TCRdb stores in-frame clones only, minus some. For V, J and clone size, that table is used; D and trimming come from the DNA. The repertoire holds hundreds of thousands of clones, with about 88% as singletons. The Seattle patients, enrolled during active infection, were followed longitudinally. Trimming cost V 1 base and J 5 bases; bases outside gene matches: 3. This CDR3 contains 14 residues. CDR1 PRHDT and CDR2 FYEKMQ come from the germline V gene (reference sequence).

The J gene is TRBJ1-1, the V gene TRBV13, with 8 bases that match TRBD1. The origin of this receptor is a man aged 18 to 30 with COVID-19, enrolled during active disease. The sample consisted of peripheral blood. The chain's CDR3 is CASSLDRDRTEAFF. The CDR3 nucleotides are TGTGCCAGCAGCTTAGACAGGGACAGGACTGAAGCTTTCTTT.